This passage covers 19 T cell receptor beta chains from one sample sequenced in a study of blood T cell repertoires in COVID-19. Sequenced by immunoSEQ multiplex PCR; TCRdb stores in-frame clones only, minus some. This sample has about 280,000 clones, with about 89% found just once. Sequences were obtained from peripheral blood. Receptor source: a man aged 35 to 55 with acute or convalescent COVID-19.

The chain links TRBV4-2 to TRBJ1-2, with a weak D call TRBD1 (5 bases). Per germline, CDR1 LGHNA and CDR2 YNFKEQ. Trimming removed 0 bases at V and 6 bases at J, with 14 bases between. This CDR3 spans 15 amino acids. CDR3 sequence reads: CASSQESREGNGYTF. For the CDR3, the DNA is TGTGCCAGCAGCCAAGAGTCCAGGGAGGGCAATGGCTACACCTTC.

This clone has only a few counts. The chain combines TRBV5-4 with TRBJ1-2; D is possibly TRBD1 (6 bases). The length of the CDR3 is 15 residues. Looked up from germline, CDR1 is SGHNT and CDR2 is YYREEE (reference sequence). Deletions cut 2 bases from V and 6 bases from J, with 17 bases between. CDR3 sequence (DNA): TGTGCCAGCAGCTTACAGGGATTTATAAGGGATGGCTACACCTTC. Translating it yields CASSLQGFIRDGYTF.

The chain combines TRBV12-5 with TRBJ2-1; D perhaps matches TRBD1 (5 bases). Trimming shortened V by 6 bases and J by 7 bases, and 19 bases separated the two germline ends. From germline, CDR1 is LGHNT and CDR2 FRNRAP. The CDR3 is 15 amino acids. The CDR3 region has the DNA TGTGCTAGTGGGTTACTCGACAGTTTTGGGAATGAGCAGTTCTTC. Translated, it gives CASGLLDSFGNEQFF.

The rearrangement uses TRBV19 and TRBJ2-1; TRBD2 matches at 13 bases. CDR3 length: 20 amino acids. Germline lookup yields CDR1 LNHDA and CDR2 SQIVND (reference sequence). V lost 3 bases, J lost 5 bases, and 16 bases stayed unmatched. This CDR3 is CASSIDPWRVTSGGDNEQFF. As DNA, the CDR3 is TGTGCCAGTAGTATCGACCCTTGGAGGGTTACTAGCGGGGGGGACAATGAGCAGTTCTTC.

J is TRBJ1-2 and V is TRBV19, with TRBD1 as a possible D gene (6 bases). This CDR3 is built from 15 residues. V was shortened by 4 bases and J by 4 bases, with 16 bases between the two germline ends. CDR1 and CDR2 from the germline V gene are LNHDA and SQIVND (reference sequence). The CDR3 DNA follows: TGTGCCAGTAGTACCCGGACAGAACGTTCCTATGGCTACACCTTC. As protein: CASSTRTERSYGYTF.

This clone was counted once. The chain uses TRBV5-1 and TRBJ2-1, with 15 nucleotides matching TRBD2. This CDR3 contains 18 residues. Germline CDR1 and CDR2: SGHRS and YFSETQ. J was trimmed by 2 bases and V by 4 bases; bases with no gene match: 7. CDR3 DNA sequence: TGCGCCAGCAGCCGCGGACTAGCGGGGGGGCCGCCCTACAATGAGCAGTTCTTC. Its translation is CASSRGLAGGPPYNEQFF.

The CDR3 DNA follows: TGTGCCAGCAGCGAGCGCGGGGGGCTTTACTATGGCTACACCTTC. It encodes CASSERGGLYYGYTF. The J gene is TRBJ1-2, the V gene TRBV5-4, with D perhaps matching TRBD1 (6 bases). The germline V gene encodes CDR1 SGHNT and CDR2 YYREEE (reference sequence). The CDR3 runs 15 residues. V was trimmed by 4 bases and J by 3 bases, leaving 16 bases between them.

V and J are TRBV27 and TRBJ2-1, with 12 bases aligning to TRBD2. This CDR3 has 15 amino acids. Germline CDR1 is MNHEY and CDR2 is SMNVEV (reference sequence). Trimming removed 5 bases from V and 4 bases from J; junction bases left unmatched: 3. The CDR3 protein is CASSKLAGGYNEQFF. The CDR3 DNA sequence: TGTGCCAGCAGTAAGCTAGCGGGGGGGTACAATGAGCAGTTCTTC.

This sequence joins TRBV30 and TRBJ1-1; D is ambiguous. The CDR3 runs 15 residues. Germline CDR1 GTSNPN, CDR2 SVGIG (reference sequence). Trimming removed 0 bases from V and 2 bases from J, with 13 bases in between. The CDR3 reads CAWSVGLGINTEAFF. The DNA for the CDR3 is TGTGCCTGGAGTGTAGGTCTAGGCATTAACACTGAAGCTTTCTTT.

This clone was recorded once. The V call is TRBV7-2, the J call TRBJ1-5, with 8 bases matching TRBD1. With 3 bases clipped from V and 7 bases from J, the junction kept 11 bases outside the gene matches. The germline gives CDR1 SGHTA, CDR2 FQGNSA. This CDR3 is built from 16 residues. For the CDR3, the DNA is TGTGCCAGCAGCTTGAGCCCTGGACAGGGAGTGCAGCCCCAGCATTTT. It translates to CASSLSPGQGVQPQHF. The variable domain in full, with the rest retrieved from reference TRBV7-2 and TRBJ1-5, is GAGVSQSPSNKVTEKGKDVELRCDPISGHTALYWYRQSLGQGLEFLIYFQGNSAPDKSGLPSDRFSAERTGGSVSTLTIQRTQQEDSAVYLCASSLSPGQGVQPQHFGDGTRLSIL.

This chain links TRBV19 with TRBJ2-7; possibly TRBD2 for D (5 bases). CDR1 and CDR2 from the germline V gene are LNHDA and SQIVND (reference sequence). CDR3 length: 11 amino acids. The V gene lost 5 bases and the J gene lost 9 bases, with 11 bases spanning the gap. CDR3 sequence: CASSDLAGQYF. In nucleotides, the CDR3 is TGTGCCAGTAGTGATCTTGCGGGGCAGTACTTC. Together with reference TRBV19 and TRBJ2-7, the CDR3 gives the full variable domain: DGGITQSPKYLFRKEGQNVTLSCEQNLNHDAMYWYRQDPGQGLRLIYYSQIVNDFQKGDIAEGYSVSREKKESFPLTVTSAQKNPTAFYLCASSDLAGQYFGPGTRLTVT.

This chain uses TRBV30 with TRBJ1-4; 7 nucleotides align to TRBD1. Trimming at V came to 0 bases and at J to 8 bases, leaving 6 bases not matched to a gene. Per germline, CDR1 GTSNPN and CDR2 SVGIG (reference sequence). The CDR3 runs 14 residues. Written as DNA, the CDR3 is TGTGCCTGGAGTGTAGACAGGGCAAGGGAAAAACTGTTTTTT. It yields the protein CAWSVDRAREKLFF.

The chain carries TRBV18 and TRBJ1-6, with 10 bases identical to TRBD1. The CDR3 has 15 residues. The junction had 2 bases not matched to a gene; V was cut back by 3 bases and J by 6 bases. Looked up from germline, CDR1 is KGHSH and CDR2 is LQKENI. The CDR3 loop reads CASSPDRGLNSPLHF. CDR3 DNA sequence: TGTGCCAGCTCACCCGACAGGGGGCTTAATTCACCCCTCCACTTT.

J is TRBJ1-5 and V is TRBV29-1; D call uncertain. The CDR3 totals 11 residues. Trimming left V 0 bases short and J 11 bases short, with 8 bases between. Germline V gene sequence: CDR1 SQVTM, CDR2 ANQGSEA. The chain's CDR3 is CSVEEGVTQHF. The CDR3, as DNA: TGCAGCGTTGAAGAAGGAGTAACCCAGCATTTT.

The chain joins TRBV5-1 to TRBJ2-5; tentatively, D is TRBD2 (6 bases). This CDR3 is 14 amino acids long. V lost 4 bases and J 3 bases, leaving 13 bases between the germline ends. Germline V gene data show CDR1 as SGHRS and CDR2 as YFSETQ. The CDR3: CASSLSGGEETQYF. The CDR3, as DNA: TGCGCCAGCAGCCTAAGCGGAGGGGAAGAGACCCAGTACTTC.

V and J are TRBV5-1 and TRBJ1-2, with D possibly being TRBD1 (6 bases). The germline gives CDR1 SGHRS, CDR2 YFSETQ. The CDR3 has 17 amino acids. V lost 4 bases and J 3 bases, leaving 22 bases between the germline ends. This chain's CDR3 is CASSPTGQLVRYYGYTF. The CDR3 coding sequence is TGCGCCAGCAGCCCGACAGGACAGCTGGTCCGGTACTATGGCTACACCTTC.

CDR3 residues: CASSSLPGYQDFMDTQYF. CDR3 coding DNA: TGCGCCAGCAGCTCCTTACCGGGATACCAAGACTTTATGGATACGCAGTATTTT. The J gene is TRBJ2-3, the V gene TRBV5-1; perhaps TRBD2 as D (5 bases). Germline loops: CDR1 SGHRS, CDR2 YFSETQ. The CDR3 sequence is 18 residues long. V lost 3 bases and J lost 6, with 26 bases in between.

This clone has a handful of counts. The V call is TRBV5-1, the J call TRBJ2-7; 8 bases map to TRBD1. The V gene end was trimmed by 1 base and the J gene end by 3 bases; junction bases not matched to a gene: 3. CDR3 size: 14 residues. Germline lookup yields CDR1 SGHRS and CDR2 YFSETQ. This chain's CDR3 is CASSLRGQGYEQYF. CDR3 DNA: TGCGCCAGCAGCTTGAGAGGACAGGGCTACGAGCAGTACTTC.

The V gene is TRBV7-2, the J gene TRBJ1-1; no definite D call. Trimming took 0 bases from V and 7 from J, leaving 9 bases between them. CDR1 and CDR2 from the germline V gene are SGHTA and FQGNSA. The CDR3 length is 13 residues. The CDR3 spells CASSLAREDEAFF. The CDR3 DNA reads TGTGCCAGCAGCTTAGCGCGGGAAGATGAAGCTTTCTTT. The full variable domain, in which reference TRBV7-2 and TRBJ1-1 provide the parts outside the CDR3, is GAGVSQSPSNKVTEKGKDVELRCDPISGHTALYWYRQSLGQGLEFLIYFQGNSAPDKSGLPSDRFSAERTGGSVSTLTIQRTQQEDSAVYLCASSLAREDEAFFGQGTRLTVV.